This T cell receptor beta chain was captured in a study of vaccination effects on CD4 cells after COVID-19. The wider study: Antigen-specific CD4+ T cells expanded by the ViraFEST assay with viral peptide pools were then sequenced. Culturing of about 2 million PBMC per well took place with around 9 IU/ml IL-2 and 9 to 10 ug/ml peptides.

On this clone: Its antigen is still unknown.

Assay used: immunoSEQ multiplex PCR; TCRdb lists only in-frame clones, some missing. The sample records more than 8,500 clones, roughly 80% being singletons. Culture proceeded for roughly ten days, and CD4+ T cells were then isolated. All study participants received two doses of BNT162b2 or mRNA-1273 vaccine. V dropped 4 bases and J dropped 0 bases, with 18 bases sitting between them. The CDR3 loop spans 18 amino acids. Looked up from germline, CDR1 is SEHNR and CDR2 is FQNEAQ (reference sequence). V usage is TRBV7-9 and J usage is TRBJ1-4; possible D gene TRBD1, 6 bases. The sequence was collected from a human donor who received a COVID-19 vaccine. The source was CD4+ T cells from PBMCs cultured without peptide, collected after COVID-19 vaccination. The DNA of the CDR3 is TGTGCCAGCAGCTCCCGATCGGGGGGCTTTGCAACTAATGAAAAACTGTTTTTT. It encodes CASSSRSGGFATNEKLFF.